This T cell receptor beta chain appears in the sequencing data of a study of response to subunit inactivated influenza vaccine. Germline values: CDR1 MDHEN, CDR2 SYDVKM. The CDR3 loop spans 15 amino acids. After removal of 4 bases from V and 7 bases from J, the junction contained 9 bases not matched to a gene. Whole-study findings and limits: Authors suggested each seasonal flu vaccination may recruit only limited numbers of new T cells.

TCRdb itself ran the RT-PCR reads through MiXCR, one entry per CDR3 protein. The data contain about 580,000 distinct CDR3 sequences, roughly 15% of them singletons. Only a few counts were recorded for this clonotype. Its antigen remains unknown. The TCR originated in a middle-aged man who received an inactivated influenza vaccine. The chain couples TRBV28 to TRBJ1-2, with 10 bases aligning to TRBD1. The sequenced sample was PBMCs from blood, obtained less than 13 days after vaccination. CDR3 loop: CASSYSSGTGVGYTF. The CDR3 DNA is TGTGCCAGCAGTTACTCGTCCGGGACAGGGGTTGGCTACACCTTC.